These 27 T cell receptor beta chains came from one sample sequenced in a study of blood T cell repertoires in COVID-19. Generated by immunoSEQ multiplex PCR, the TCRdb table keeps only in-frame clones and is missing some. Of more than 200,000 clones in the sample, about four fifths were seen once. Sequences were obtained from peripheral blood. These receptors were collected from a man aged 40-49 years with active or convalescent COVID-19.

This clone has a handful of counts. The chain combines TRBV29-1 with TRBJ1-1; 8 bases are a match to TRBD1. Germline V lookup: CDR1 SQVTM, CDR2 ANQGSEA. This CDR3 spans 13 amino acids. Trimming cost V 5 bases and J 1 base; bases outside gene matches: 3. The CDR3 DNA sequence: TGCAGCGTTCCCGGGACAGGGAACACTGAAGCTTTCTTT. This codes for CSVPGTGNTEAFF.

V is TRBV6-6 and J is TRBJ1-5; the D gene is possibly TRBD1 (6 bases). Per germline, CDR1 MNHNY and CDR2 SVGAGI (reference sequence). Between the trimmed V and J ends, which lost 7 bases and 3 bases, there was a span of 16 bases. There are 15 residues in the CDR3. The CDR3 DNA is TGTGCCAGCACCCCACTAGGGGGTGTCAATCAGCCCCAGCATTTT. This sequence encodes CASTPLGGVNQPQHF.

The chain is built from TRBV18 and TRBJ1-5; 8 nucleotides align to TRBD1. Losses at the gene ends were 3 bases for V and 9 bases for J; bases not matched to a gene: 4. The V gene's germline CDR1 is KGHSH and CDR2 LQKENI. The CDR3 has 13 residues. In DNA, the CDR3 is TGTGCCAGCTCACCGGACAGGGAACGGCCCCAGCATTTT. It codes for CASSPDRERPQHF.

Only one count was recorded for this clone. This chain uses TRBV27 with TRBJ2-2; TRBD1 matches 8 bases. Trimming at V came to 1 base and at J to 5 bases, leaving 6 bases not matched to a gene. This CDR3 is 16 amino acids long. CDR1 is MNHEY, CDR2 SMNVEV, per germline (reference sequence). The CDR3 bases are TGTGCCAGCAGTTTATACGGACAGGGATTTACCGGGGAGCTGTTTTTT. This sequence encodes CASSLYGQGFTGELFF.

The table lists this clone with a count of one. This chain joins TRBV10-3 and TRBJ2-1; 7 bases fit TRBD2. The length of the CDR3 is 13 residues. Per germline, CDR1 ENHRY and CDR2 SYGVKD. V lost 9 bases, J lost 0 bases, and 2 bases stayed unmatched. For the CDR3, the DNA is TGTGCCATTGCGGGAGTCTCCTACAATGAGCAGTTCTTC. Translated, it gives CAIAGVSYNEQFF.

This clone was found once. The chain is built from TRBV14 and TRBJ1-6; D possibly corresponds to TRBD1 (6 bases). Trimming removed 1 base at V and 10 bases at J, with 17 bases between. Germline V gene sequence: CDR1 SGHDN, CDR2 FVKESK. The CDR3 contains 16 residues. The CDR3 region has the DNA TGTGCCAGCAGCCAAGGAGCGAGGATCCAGGGGTCACCCCTCCACTTT. Translated: CASSQGARIQGSPLHF.

This chain joins TRBV28 and TRBJ2-7; 10 bases fit TRBD2. Germline V gene lookup returns CDR1 MDHEN and CDR2 SYDVKM. The CDR3 totals 14 residues. With 5 bases clipped from V and 3 bases from J, the junction kept 4 bases outside the gene matches. CDR3 DNA sequence: TGTGCCAGCAGTCAGCGGGGGGGCGGCTACGAGCAGTACTTC. Its translation is CASSQRGGGYEQYF.

The sample holds a few counts of this clone. The J gene is TRBJ1-2, the V gene TRBV5-1; the match to TRBD1 covers 7 bases. Germline loops: CDR1 SGHRS, CDR2 YFSETQ. The CDR3 extends over 13 amino acids. Losses at the gene ends were 0 bases for V and 4 bases for J; bases not matched to a gene: 0. The CDR3 DNA is TGCGCCAGCAGCTTGGAGGGGGCCTATGGCTACACCTTC. Amino acids: CASSLEGAYGYTF.

The J gene is TRBJ2-7, the V gene TRBV30; 9 bases match TRBD2. Looked up from germline, CDR1 is GTSNPN and CDR2 is SVGIG (reference sequence). The trim removed 4 bases at V and 4 bases at J, leaving 5 bases unmatched. CDR3 length: 13 residues. Written as DNA, the CDR3 is TGTGCCTGGACCTATAGCGGGAGTTACGAGCAGTACTTC. Protein product: CAWTYSGSYEQYF.

V is TRBV18 and J is TRBJ2-2, with D possibly matching TRBD2 (5 bases). Germline CDR1 KGHSH, CDR2 LQKENI. CDR3 length: 14 amino acids. Trimming shortened V by 3 bases and J by 1 base, and 6 bases separated the two germline ends. CDR3 in amino acids: CASSPRGNTGELFF. The DNA for the CDR3 is TGTGCCAGCTCACCCCGGGGGAACACCGGGGAGCTGTTTTTT. Looking up the rest from reference TRBV18 and TRBJ2-2 gives the full variable domain: NAGVMQNPRHLVRRRGQEARLRCSPMKGHSHVYWYRQLPEEGLKFMVYLQKENIIDESGMPKERFSAEFPKEGPSILRIQQVVRGDSAAYFCASSPRGNTGELFFGEGSRLTVL.

The V and J genes are TRBV5-1 and TRBJ1-1, with 7 bases matching TRBD1. CDR1 and CDR2 from the germline V gene are SGHRS and YFSETQ. The V and J ends lost 3 bases and 4 bases, in that order; junction bases with no gene match: 6. This CDR3 contains 14 residues. In DNA form, the CDR3 reads TGCGCCAGCAGCTCTAGACAGGGAGGCACTGAAGCTTTCTTT. It specifies CASSSRQGGTEAFF. Supplemented by reference TRBV5-1 and TRBJ1-1, the full variable domain reads KAGVTQTPRYLIKTRGQQVTLSCSPISGHRSVSWYQQTPGQGLQFLFEYFSETQRNKGNFPGRFSGRQFSNSRSEMNVSTLELGDSALYLCASSSRQGGTEAFFGQGTRLTVV.

Many counts were recorded for this clone. J is TRBJ2-3 and V is TRBV5-1; D is unresolved. CDR1 SGHRS and CDR2 YFSETQ come from the germline V gene. CDR3 size: 15 residues. V lost 0 bases and J 0 bases, leaving 8 bases between the germline ends. The CDR3: CASSLAVISTDTQYF. In DNA, the CDR3 is TGCGCCAGCAGCTTGGCAGTTATAAGCACAGATACGCAGTATTTT.

The chain carries TRBV11-2 and TRBJ1-1, with D possibly TRBD1 on 6 matching bases. The CDR3 covers 19 residues. Germline assignment: CDR1 SGHAT and CDR2 FQNNGV. Trimming took off 2 bases at V and 1 base at J, with 23 bases between the two ends. CDR3 coding DNA: TGTGCCAGCAGCTTATACAAAAACCGTGGGGGCAGGGGGAACACTGAAGCTTTCTTT. Its protein is CASSLYKNRGGRGNTEAFF.

The chain couples TRBV30 to TRBJ2-7, with 9 positions matching TRBD1. This CDR3 is 14 amino acids long. Germline CDR1 and CDR2: GTSNPN and SVGIG (reference sequence). V gave up 8 bases and J gave up 7 bases; unmatched junction bases: 15. CDR3 coding DNA: TGTGCCCGATCGGAAGGGACAGGGCCGGATGAGCAGTACTTC. This translates into CARSEGTGPDEQYF.

J is TRBJ2-7 and V is TRBV29-1, with 8 nucleotides matching TRBD2. CDR3 length: 15 residues. Trimming took 0 bases from V and 4 from J; bases not matched to a gene: 8. Germline CDR1 and CDR2: SQVTM and ANQGSEA. The DNA of the CDR3 is TGCAGCGTTGAAGATCAGGGTAGCGGGAAGTACGAGCAGTACTTC. Its protein product is CSVEDQGSGKYEQYF.

V usage is TRBV6-5 and J usage is TRBJ1-1; unclear D gene. Germline V CDR1 and CDR2: MNHEY, SVGAGI. This CDR3 spans 15 amino acids. Deletions cut 5 bases from V and 2 bases from J, with 15 bases between. The CDR3 sequence: CASSPWRGFNTEAFF. The CDR3, as DNA: TGTGCCAGCAGTCCCTGGAGAGGGTTTAACACTGAAGCTTTCTTT.

This clone was seen only once. The rearrangement uses TRBV6-4 and TRBJ2-1; 7 bases line up with TRBD2. This CDR3 has 14 amino acids. Germline assignment: CDR1 MRHNA and CDR2 SNTAGT. After removal of 5 bases from V and 5 bases from J, the junction contained 6 bases not matched to a gene. This CDR3 reads CASSYGTTHNEQFF. CDR3 DNA: TGTGCCAGCAGTTACGGGACTACCCACAATGAGCAGTTCTTC.

This clone has just one count. V gene TRBV2 combines with J gene TRBJ1-5; D gene ambiguous. Trimming removed 2 bases from V and 2 bases from J, with 10 bases in between. The CDR3 spans 15 residues. Looked up from germline, CDR1 is SNHLY and CDR2 is FYNNEI. The CDR3, as DNA: TGTGCCAGCAGTGAAAGCGGGCAGGGCAATCAGCCCCAGCATTTT. Translated: CASSESGQGNQPQHF.

V is TRBV11-1 and J is TRBJ2-5, with D perhaps matching TRBD1 (5 bases). Germline V gives CDR1 SGHAT, CDR2 FQDESV (reference sequence). The CDR3 covers 13 residues. V dropped 5 bases and J dropped 3 bases, with 10 bases sitting between them. The CDR3 bases are TGTGCCAGCAGCCCTCGACAGAAAGAGACCCAGTACTTC. This codes for CASSPRQKETQYF. The full variable domain, rest sourced from reference TRBV11-1 and TRBJ2-5, is EAEVAQSPRYKITEKSQAVAFWCDPISGHATLYWYRQILGQGPELLVQFQDESVVDDSQLPKDRFSAERLKGVDSTLKIQPAELGDSAMYLCASSPRQKETQYFGPGTRLLVL.

The chain joins TRBV13 to TRBJ2-1; a weak D match, TRBD2 (6 bases). The ends were cut back, 5 bases at V and 0 bases at J, with 11 bases in the middle. Germline V gene sequence: CDR1 PRHDT, CDR2 FYEKMQ (reference sequence). There are 15 residues in the CDR3. The CDR3 sequence: CASSPGGSSYNEQFF. DNA of the CDR3: TGTGCCAGCAGCCCCGGGGGAAGCTCCTACAATGAGCAGTTCTTC.

V usage is TRBV14 and J usage is TRBJ2-3; 9 nucleotides agree with TRBD2. Germline V gives CDR1 SGHDN, CDR2 FVKESK. The CDR3 runs 15 residues. V lost 5 bases, J lost 1 base, and 4 bases stayed unmatched. As DNA, the CDR3 is TGTGCCAGCAGCTCCCGGACTAGCGGCACAGATACGCAGTATTTT. Protein sequence: CASSSRTSGTDTQYF.

J is TRBJ1-1 and V is TRBV6-5, with D possibly TRBD1 on 5 matching bases. CDR3 length: 15 residues. Germline V CDR1 and CDR2: MNHEY, SVGAGI. V lost 6 bases and J 4 bases, leaving 18 bases between the germline ends. CDR3 residues: CASSLREGLVTEAFF. In nucleotides, the CDR3 is TGTGCCAGCAGCCTAAGGGAGGGGTTGGTCACTGAAGCTTTCTTT.

The chain employs TRBV19 and TRBJ1-3, with D possibly TRBD1 on 6 matching bases. The V gene's germline CDR1 is LNHDA and CDR2 SQIVND (reference sequence). V was shortened by 6 bases and J by 2 bases, with 14 bases between the two germline ends. The CDR3 totals 15 residues. The CDR3 DNA reads TGTGCCAGTAGGATCAGGGGAGTAGCTGGAAACACCATATATTTT. Protein product: CASRIRGVAGNTIYF.

The table lists this clone with a count of one. V is TRBV3-1 (or the pseudogene TRBV3-2) and J is TRBJ2-7; the match to TRBD2 covers 8 bases. There are 13 residues in the CDR3. Germline assignment: CDR1 LGHDT and CDR2 YNNKEL (reference sequence). The CDR3 loop is CASSQEAGGVFEV. DNA for the CDR3: TGTGCCAGCAGCCAAGAGGCGGGGGGCGTCTTCGAGGTC.

This chain links TRBV6-5 with TRBJ1-1, with TRBD1 matching 7 bases. Looked up from germline, CDR1 is MNHEY and CDR2 is SVGAGI. J was trimmed by 4 bases and V by 6 bases; bases with no gene match: 8. This CDR3 spans 14 amino acids. CDR3 nucleotide sequence: TGTGCCAGCAGCATAACAGGGGTGAGCACTGAAGCTTTCTTT. This sequence encodes CASSITGVSTEAFF.

Only a few counts were recorded for this clone. The chain links TRBV5-1 to TRBJ1-2, with 7 positions matching TRBD1. Per the germline V gene, CDR1 is SGHRS and CDR2 is YFSETQ. This CDR3 spans 14 amino acids. J was trimmed by 4 bases and V by 0 bases; bases with no gene match: 3. DNA of the CDR3: TGCGCCAGCAGCTTGGTGGGACAGATCTATGGCTACACCTTC. Its translation is CASSLVGQIYGYTF.

The genes are TRBV7-3 and TRBJ2-7, with D possibly TRBD1 on 6 matching bases. CDR1 SGHTA and CDR2 FQGTGA come from the germline V gene. Trimming stripped 3 bases from V and 3 bases from J, with 9 bases between. This CDR3 region has 13 residues. CDR3 nucleotides: TGTGCCAGCAGCTTTGGCAGGGGCTACGAGCAGTACTTC. Its translation: CASSFGRGYEQYF.